The clone carrying this T cell receptor (beta chain) appeared a few times. Antigen unknown. This specimen belongs to a study of cytomegalovirus exposure and HLA in healthy donors. Background on the study: There were 350 to 400 genotyped donors. Of these, roughly 80% fell in the genetic ancestry cluster associated with self-reported Caucasian donors. Study-wide results and caveats: Several top significant clusters appeared, in a later analysis, to be linked to common viral pathogens.

PCR employed 60 Vbeta and 13 Jbeta primers. Sequencing used immunoSEQ multiplex PCR; TCRdb keeps in-frame clones, though not all of them. The sample carries about 92,000 clones, just under 70% recorded once. The sample consisted of PBMCs. The receptor comes from a man aged 45-60 years in good health and CMV-seronegative.

The CDR3 DNA sequence: TGTGCCAGCAGAGGGGGCCCAACTAATGAAAAACTGTTTTTT. Translated, it gives CASRGGPTNEKLFF. The chain couples TRBV28 to TRBJ1-4; 7 positions agree with TRBD1. With V trimmed by 6 bases and J by 0 bases, 1 base remained unmatched. The CDR3 covers 14 residues. Germline assignment: CDR1 MDHEN and CDR2 SYDVKM. Combining the CDR3 with reference TRBV28 and TRBJ1-4 gives the whole variable domain DVKVTQSSRYLVKRTGEKVFLECVQDMDHENMFWYRQDPGLGLRLIYFSYDVKMKEKGDIPEGYSVSREKKERFSLILESASTNQTSMYLCASRGGPTNEKLFFGSGTQLSVL.